This T cell receptor (beta chain) derives from a study of blood T cell repertoires in COVID-19. Study background: PBMCs, B-cell-depleted T cells, or T cells were the source of the cDNA or gDNA that made up the material.

This CDR3 has 15 residues. Trimming cost V 4 bases and J 3 bases, with 16 bases left between them. Germline V gene data show CDR1 as MGHRA and CDR2 as YSYEKL. Authors' analysis steps: Estimates of nucleated cell counts were drawn from the amplification of reference gene primers. Repertoires were generated with immunoSEQ multiplex PCR, while TCRdb's copy carries only in-frame clones and drops some. V, J and clone size are those of that table, while D and trimming were read from the DNA. The sample includes roughly 200,000 clones, over 70% of them seen just once. This sequence was found in a woman over 75 with acute or convalescent COVID-19. The chain joins TRBV4-1 to TRBJ2-7, with D tentatively TRBD1 (6 bases). The sequencing sample was made of peripheral blood. CDR3 DNA sequence: TGCGCCAGCAGCCCGAGCGAGGGACAAGACTACGAGCAGTACTTC. As protein: CASSPSEGQDYEQYF.